These 16 T cell receptor beta chains came from one sample sequenced in a study of blood T cell repertoires in COVID-19 (dated by TCRdb to about 2020). Library prep was done by the immunoSEQ multiplex PCR assay. The table was pulled from immuneACCESS by TCRdb, which kept in-frame rearrangements only. Such tables lose some clones; where checked, under half of the loss comes from unresolved V genes, and the rest has no known cause. The sample table contains some 190,000 clones; only one count was recorded for over 65% of them. The top ten hold about 20% of the sample. Sequencing used peripheral blood. All receptors derive from a person aged 65-85 years with COVID-19, enrolled during active disease.

A single count supports this clone. V gene TRBV4-1 combines with J gene TRBJ2-3, with 7 bases lining up with TRBD2. In germline, CDR1 is MGHRA, CDR2 YSYEKL. This CDR3 is 16 amino acids long. V lost 6 bases, J lost 0 bases, and 9 bases stayed unmatched. The CDR3 reads CASRVIAGISTDTQYF. Written as DNA, the CDR3 is TGCGCCAGCAGAGTAATAGCGGGCATTAGCACAGATACGCAGTATTTT.

This chain connects TRBV19 to TRBJ2-7; a weak D match, TRBD2 (6 bases). The CDR3 is 14 amino acids. Between the trimmed V and J ends, which lost 4 bases and 4 bases, there was a span of 14 bases. The germline CDR1 and CDR2 sequences are LNHDA and SQIVND (reference sequence). The CDR3 coding sequence is TGTGCCAGTAGTACACGGTACGGGGGTTACGAGCAGTACTTC. Translation: CASSTRYGGYEQYF. The entire variable domain, with the rest obtained from reference TRBV19 and TRBJ2-7, is as follows: DGGITQSPKYLFRKEGQNVTLSCEQNLNHDAMYWYRQDPGQGLRLIYYSQIVNDFQKGDIAEGYSVSREKKESFPLTVTSAQKNPTAFYLCASSTRYGGYEQYFGPGTRLTVT.

The chain couples TRBV5-4 to TRBJ2-1, with a possible D match to TRBD1 (6 bases). Germline-derived CDR1 and CDR2 are SGHNT and YYREEE (reference sequence). CDR3 length: 13 amino acids. Trimming removed 4 bases at V and 10 bases at J, with 15 bases between. The CDR3 loop is CASSPNRVEEQFF. For the CDR3, the DNA is TGTGCCAGCAGCCCAAACAGGGTAGAGGAGCAGTTCTTC.

This clone was counted once. The chain employs TRBV3-1 (or the pseudogene TRBV3-2) and TRBJ2-5, with D perhaps TRBD2 (6 bases). The CDR3 consists of 19 residues. Deletions cut 1 base from V and 5 bases from J, with 26 bases between. Germline V gene lookup returns CDR1 LGHDT and CDR2 YNNKEL (reference sequence). The DNA for the CDR3 is TGTGCCAGCAGCCAAGTGTCGGAGGGATGGGGGTTTGGTTGGGAGACCCAGTACTTC. It encodes CASSQVSEGWGFGWETQYF.

To note about this clone: The same CDR3 also results from other DNA sequences found in this sample. The V call is TRBV27, the J call TRBJ1-2; D not resolved. Trimming shortened V by 8 bases and J by 4 bases, and 8 bases separated the two germline ends. Germline V gives CDR1 MNHEY, CDR2 SMNVEV (reference sequence). This CDR3 spans 11 amino acids. The CDR3 spells CASLGSYGYTF. The CDR3 nucleotides are TGTGCCAGCCTTGGGAGCTATGGCTACACCTTC.

This clone was observed a few times. The chain couples TRBV7-9 to TRBJ2-7; no definite D call. V lost 0 bases and J lost 0, with 12 bases in between. Germline loops: CDR1 SEHNR, CDR2 FQNEAQ (reference sequence). CDR3 size: 16 residues. The CDR3 loop is CASSLAAGSNSYEQYF. The CDR3 nucleotides read TGTGCCAGCAGCTTAGCCGCCGGTTCGAACTCCTACGAGCAGTACTTC.

The CDR3 sequence is CASSLWTGDAAGELFF. In nucleotides, the CDR3 is TGCGCCAGCAGCCTATGGACAGGGGACGCCGCCGGGGAGCTGTTTTTT. V usage is TRBV5-1 and J usage is TRBJ2-2; 9 bases map to TRBD1. This CDR3 has 16 residues. Trimming took 4 bases from V and 6 from J; bases not matched to a gene: 10. Germline CDR1 SGHRS, CDR2 YFSETQ. Variable domain in full (rest from reference TRBV5-1 and TRBJ2-2): KAGVTQTPRYLIKTRGQQVTLSCSPISGHRSVSWYQQTPGQGLQFLFEYFSETQRNKGNFPGRFSGRQFSNSRSEMNVSTLELGDSALYLCASSLWTGDAAGELFFGEGSRLTVL.

The chain is built from TRBV28 and TRBJ1-1, with TRBD1 matching 7 bases. Trimming at V came to 3 bases and at J to 2 bases, leaving 9 bases not matched to a gene. Germline V gene lookup returns CDR1 MDHEN and CDR2 SYDVKM. The CDR3 covers 16 residues. DNA of the CDR3: TGTGCCAGCAGTTTCCTCAGGACAGGTCTAAACACTGAAGCTTTCTTT. It yields the protein CASSFLRTGLNTEAFF.

The chain combines TRBV6-5 with TRBJ2-7, with 7 positions matching TRBD1. Looked up from germline, CDR1 is MNHEY and CDR2 is SVGAGI. This CDR3 has 14 residues. The V segment lost 6 bases and the J segment 2 bases; nucleotides outside the gene matches: 7. CDR3 bases: TGTGCCAGCAGGGATCGACAGGGCGCCTACGAGCAGTACTTC. It encodes CASRDRQGAYEQYF.

This sequence joins TRBV7-8 and TRBJ2-3; the D is unclear. There are 16 residues in the CDR3. Trimming took off 2 bases at V and 3 bases at J, with 15 bases between the two ends. Germline-derived CDR1 and CDR2 are SGHVS and FQNEAQ. CDR3 sequence reads: CASSLLDGVRTDTQYF. The CDR3 bases are TGTGCCAGCAGCTTACTAGACGGAGTTAGAACAGATACGCAGTATTTT.

The chain links TRBV28 to TRBJ1-2; a possible D gene is TRBD1 (5 bases). Trimming removed 6 bases from V and 6 bases from J, with 11 bases in between. The CDR3 length is 12 residues. Germline CDR1 and CDR2: MDHEN and SYDVKM. Written as DNA, the CDR3 is TGTGCCAGCAGGGGGGGGTACGATGGCTACACCTTC. It codes for CASRGGYDGYTF.

This rearrangement joins TRBV5-1 to TRBJ2-2, with a weak D call TRBD1 (6 bases). The germline V gene has CDR1 SGHRS and CDR2 YFSETQ. V was pared by 4 bases and J by 4 bases, with 14 bases between. CDR3 length: 15 amino acids. CDR3 sequence: CASSTGQIFTGELFF. For the CDR3, the DNA is TGCGCCAGCAGCACTGGACAGATATTCACCGGGGAGCTGTTTTTT.

The chain couples TRBV24-1 to TRBJ2-1; TRBD2 is a possible D gene (7 bases). The CDR3 runs to 15 residues. Trimming removed 3 bases at V and 5 bases at J, with 13 bases between. Germline-derived CDR1 and CDR2 are KGHDR and SFDVKD. CDR3 bases: TGTGCCACCAGTGATGCCGCGGGGGCCGACAATGAGCAGTTCTTC. It codes for CATSDAAGADNEQFF.

This rearrangement joins TRBV9 to TRBJ1-6; D call uncertain. The germline V and J ends were trimmed by 3 bases and 7 bases, with 11 bases remaining between them. CDR1 and CDR2 (germline): SGDLS, YYNGEE. The CDR3 extends over 14 amino acids. CDR3 bases: TGTGCCAGCAGCGAGACTGCCGTGAATTCACCCCTCCACTTT. Its translation is CASSETAVNSPLHF.

The CDR3 DNA sequence: TGTGCCAGTAGTATAGTGGGCAGCAGCTACGAGCAGTACTTC. Translated, it gives CASSIVGSSYEQYF. The chain links TRBV19 to TRBJ2-7; no reliable D call. This CDR3 is built from 14 residues. The germline gives CDR1 LNHDA, CDR2 SQIVND (reference sequence). Trimming removed 1 base from V and 3 bases from J, with 10 bases in between.

The V call is TRBV29-1, the J call TRBJ2-1; D not certain. The germline gives CDR1 SQVTM, CDR2 ANQGSEA. The CDR3 extends over 12 amino acids. V lost 5 bases and J 0 bases, leaving 5 bases between the germline ends. CDR3 bases: TGCAGCGTTCCGAGCTCCTACAATGAGCAGTTCTTC. Its protein is CSVPSSYNEQFF.